A selection of T cell receptor beta chains follows, all from one sample in a study of cytomegalovirus exposure and HLA in healthy donors. Sequenced by immunoSEQ multiplex PCR; TCRdb stores in-frame clones only, minus some. The sample shows about 170,000 clones, 65% to 90% of them seen only once. The sequencing sample was made of PBMCs. Receptors originate from a male donor in good health and CMV-seronegative. Both conserved end residues are part of each CDR3. D genes are given only for firm matches. Clone sizes are given selectively: once, few, many, or a class where the clone is expanded.

v_call: TRBV7-9; j_call: TRBJ1-5; d_call: TRBD1; clone_size: NA; cdr3_nt: TGTGCCAGCAGCATCGGGACAGGGGGCGATCAGCCCCAGCATTTT; cdr3_aa: CASSIGTGGDQPQHF
v_call: TRBV4-3; j_call: TRBJ2-5; d_call: NA; clone_size: NA; cdr3_nt: TGCGCCAGCAGCCAAGATTCCAGCGAGGGCCAAGAGACCCAGTACTTC; cdr3_aa: CASSQDSSEGQETQYF
v_call: TRBV11-2; j_call: TRBJ2-1; d_call: NA; clone_size: NA; cdr3_nt: TGTGCCAGCATCGGGAATGGAGGGAACAATGAGCAGTTCTTC; cdr3_aa: CASIGNGGNNEQFF
v_call: TRBV5-1; j_call: TRBJ1-1; d_call: TRBD1; clone_size: NA; cdr3_nt: TGCGCCAGCAGCCCTACGACAGGGCGAGTCACTGAAGCTTTCTTT; cdr3_aa: CASSPTTGRVTEAFF
v_call: TRBV7-8; j_call: TRBJ1-3; d_call: TRBD1; clone_size: once; cdr3_nt: TGTGCCAGCAGCCCTGGGACAGGTGGAAACACCATATATTTT; cdr3_aa: CASSPGTGGNTIYF
v_call: TRBV7-8; j_call: TRBJ2-2; d_call: TRBD1; clone_size: NA; cdr3_nt: TGTGCCAGCAGACAACAGGGGGTGGCCGTCGGGGAGCTGTTTTTT; cdr3_aa: CASRQQGVAVGELFF
v_call: TRBV6-5; j_call: TRBJ2-5; d_call: TRBD1; clone_size: NA; cdr3_nt: TGTGCCAGCAGACTACAGGGGAATGGGGAGACCCAGTACTTC; cdr3_aa: CASRLQGNGETQYF
v_call: TRBV7-9; j_call: TRBJ1-2; d_call: NA; clone_size: NA; cdr3_nt: TGTGCCAGCAGCTTTCGACAGGCTTTGGGTGGCTACACCTTC; cdr3_aa: CASSFRQALGGYTF
v_call: TRBV6-1; j_call: TRBJ2-3; d_call: TRBD2; clone_size: NA; cdr3_nt: TGTGCCAGCAGTGTTTTTCGGGGGGGGGACACAGATACGCAGTATTTT; cdr3_aa: CASSVFRGGDTDTQYF
v_call: TRBV27; j_call: TRBJ1-4; d_call: NA; clone_size: NA; cdr3_nt: TGTGCCAGCAGTTCCACACCCGGGACAAGGCTAGAAAAACTGTTTTTT; cdr3_aa: CASSSTPGTRLEKLFF